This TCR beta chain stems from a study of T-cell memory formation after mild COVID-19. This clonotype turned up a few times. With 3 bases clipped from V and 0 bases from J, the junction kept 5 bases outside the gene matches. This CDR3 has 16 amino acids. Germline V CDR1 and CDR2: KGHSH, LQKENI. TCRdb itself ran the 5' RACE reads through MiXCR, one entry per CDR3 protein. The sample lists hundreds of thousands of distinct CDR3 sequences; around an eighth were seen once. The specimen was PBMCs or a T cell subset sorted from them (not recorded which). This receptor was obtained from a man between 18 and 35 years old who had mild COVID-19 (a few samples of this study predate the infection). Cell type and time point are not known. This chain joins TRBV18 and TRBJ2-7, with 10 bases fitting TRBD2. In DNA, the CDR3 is TGTGCCAGCTCACCTGGAGCGGGGGGGCTCTCCTACGAGCAGTACTTC. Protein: CASSPGAGGLSYEQYF.